This T cell receptor (beta chain) was recovered during a study of T-cell memory formation after mild COVID-19. Study-wide context: The study found TCR clusters largely donor specific. Study conclusions and caveats: Some responding clones appeared in pre-infection memory, suggesting cross-reactive memory joined.

This clonotype was observed a few times. What it binds is not known. CDR1 is LGHNA and CDR2 is YNFKEQ in the germline V gene. The CDR3 is 16 residues long. The V end lost 1 base, the J end lost 0 bases, and 10 bases lay between the germline ends. Employing constant-segment primers, 5'RACE generated TCR alpha and TCR beta cDNA libraries bearing sample barcodes and UMIs. Via MiXCR, TCRdb re-called the 5' RACE reads, giving one row per CDR3 protein. Of 300,000 or so distinct CDR3 sequences in the sample, around a sixth were seen once. The rearrangement joins TRBV4-2 to TRBJ1-3; D is undetermined. The origin of this receptor is a man between 18 and 35 years old who had mild COVID-19 (a few samples of this study predate the infection). Cell type and time point are not known. Sequenced material: PBMCs or a T cell subset sorted from them (not recorded which). The CDR3 DNA is TGTGCCAGCAGCCAAGCTGGGTGGGGCTCTGGAAACACCATATATTTT. Translating gives CASSQAGWGSGNTIYF.